The rows below give T cell receptor beta chains drawn from one sample of a study of T cells after yellow fever vaccination. TCRdb reanalysed the 5' RACE reads using MiXCR and keeps one entry per CDR3 protein. This table has 110,000 or so distinct CDR3 sequences, more than 5.5% appearing once. The specimen comprised CD4+ T cells sorted from PBMCs, sampled more than 40 days after the first yellow fever vaccination. The receptors shown here come from a man between 18 and 29 years old who received the YFV17D yellow fever vaccine. CDR3s include the opening cysteine and the closing phenylalanine or tryptophan. The D gene is left open where the match is weak. Part of the rows lack a size; the others show once, few, many or a class for expanded clones.

TRBV5-1	.	many	TRBJ2-2	16	TGCGCCAGCAGCTTGTATCCAGGGCTGGACACCGGGGAGCTGTTTTTT	CASSLYPGLDTGELFF
TRBV4-3	.	few	TRBJ1-2	16	TGCGCCAGCAGCCAAGACCGTCGGAGCGCTAACTATGGCTACACCTTC	CASSQDRRSANYGYTF
TRBV24-1	.	many	TRBJ2-3	14	TGTGCCACCAGTGATAAGGCTGCCGCCGATACGCAGTATTTT	CATSDKAAADTQYF
TRBV7-6	TRBD2	many	TRBJ2-5	14	TGTGCCAGCAGCTTAGAGACGGGGGGGGAAACCCAGTACTTC	CASSLETGGETQYF
TRBV29-1	.	many	TRBJ2-1	14	TGCAGCGTTGGGACTCTCACCTTAGGAAATGAGCAGTTCTTC	CSVGTLTLGNEQFF
TRBV3-1	.	many	TRBJ2-7	15	TGTGCCAGCAGCCAGACCCGGGACCCATCCTACGAGCAGTACTTC	CASSQTRDPSYEQYF
TRBV7-2	.	.	TRBJ2-1	13	TGTGCCAGGAGCTTAAACCAGGACAATGAGCAGTTCTTC	CARSLNQDNEQFF
TRBV30	TRBD1	many	TRBJ1-1	13	TGTGCCTGGAGTGCTCAGGGGGCGATCGATCCTTTCTTT	CAWSAQGAIDPFF
TRBV5-1	.	many	TRBJ2-2	14	TGCGCCAGCAGCTTGGTTGTGAACACCGGGGAGCTGTTTTTT	CASSLVVNTGELFF
TRBV5-6	.	many	TRBJ2-3	17	TGTGCCAGCACCAACCGCCGTGGGGGAGGTAGCACAGATACGCAGTATTTT	CASTNRRGGGSTDTQYF
TRBV7-2	.	many	TRBJ2-7	12	TGTGCCAGCAGCCGAGGGGCCTACGAGCAGTACTTC	CASSRGAYEQYF
TRBV4-1	.	many	TRBJ1-1	15	TGCGCCAGCAGCCAGACACAGATCATGAACACTGAAGCTTTCTTT	CASSQTQIMNTEAFF
TRBV20-1	TRBD1	many	TRBJ2-3	14	TGCAGTGCCACAAGGACAGGGCTCTCAGATACGCAGTATTTT	CSATRTGLSDTQYF